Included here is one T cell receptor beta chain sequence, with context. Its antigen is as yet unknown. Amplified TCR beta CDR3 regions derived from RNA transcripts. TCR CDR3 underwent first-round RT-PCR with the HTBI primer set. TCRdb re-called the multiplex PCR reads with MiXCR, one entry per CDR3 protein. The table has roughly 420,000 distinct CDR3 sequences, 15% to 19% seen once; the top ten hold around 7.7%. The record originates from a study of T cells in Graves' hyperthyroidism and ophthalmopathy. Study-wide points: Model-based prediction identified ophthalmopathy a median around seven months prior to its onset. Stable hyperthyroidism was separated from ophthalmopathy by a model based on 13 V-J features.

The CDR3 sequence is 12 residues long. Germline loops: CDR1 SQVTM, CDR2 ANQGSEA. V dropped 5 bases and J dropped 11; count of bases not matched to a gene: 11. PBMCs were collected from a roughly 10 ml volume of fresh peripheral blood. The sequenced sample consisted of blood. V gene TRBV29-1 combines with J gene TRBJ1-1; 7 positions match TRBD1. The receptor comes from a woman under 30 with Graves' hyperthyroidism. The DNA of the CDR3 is TGCAGCGTTCGTAACCGACAGGGTGACGCTTTCTTT. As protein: CSVRNRQGDAFF.